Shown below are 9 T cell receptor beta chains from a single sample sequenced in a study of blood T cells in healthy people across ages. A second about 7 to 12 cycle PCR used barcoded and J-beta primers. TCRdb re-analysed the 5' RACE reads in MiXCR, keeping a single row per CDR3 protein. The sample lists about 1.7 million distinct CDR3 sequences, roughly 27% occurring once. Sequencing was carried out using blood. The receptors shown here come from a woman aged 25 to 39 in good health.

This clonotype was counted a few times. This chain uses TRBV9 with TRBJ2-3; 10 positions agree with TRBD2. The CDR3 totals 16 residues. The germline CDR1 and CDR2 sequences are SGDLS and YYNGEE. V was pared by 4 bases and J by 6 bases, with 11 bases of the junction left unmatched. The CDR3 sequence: CASSPQGLAGVDTQYF. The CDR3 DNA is TGTGCCAGCAGCCCCCAAGGCCTAGCGGGAGTTGATACGCAGTATTTT.

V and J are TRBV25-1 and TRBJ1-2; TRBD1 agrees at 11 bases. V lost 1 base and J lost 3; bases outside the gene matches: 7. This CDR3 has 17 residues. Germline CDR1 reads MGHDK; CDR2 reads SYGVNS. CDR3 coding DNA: TGTGCCAGCAGTGAATCGGACAGGGGGCAAAGGGACTATGGCTACACCTTC. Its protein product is CASSESDRGQRDYGYTF.

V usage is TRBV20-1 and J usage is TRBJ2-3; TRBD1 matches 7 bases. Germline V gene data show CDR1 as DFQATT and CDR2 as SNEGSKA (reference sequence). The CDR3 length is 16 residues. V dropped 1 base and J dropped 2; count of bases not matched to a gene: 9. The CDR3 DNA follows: TGCAGTGCTAGAGTTTTAGGACAGGCCTTCACAGATACGCAGTATTTT. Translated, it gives CSARVLGQAFTDTQYF.

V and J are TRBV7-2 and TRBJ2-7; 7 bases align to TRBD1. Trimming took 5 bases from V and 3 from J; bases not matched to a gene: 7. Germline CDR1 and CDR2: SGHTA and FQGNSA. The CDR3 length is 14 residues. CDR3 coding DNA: TGTGCCAGCAGCCCAGGGGGATTGCGCTACGAGCAGTACTTC. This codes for CASSPGGLRYEQYF.

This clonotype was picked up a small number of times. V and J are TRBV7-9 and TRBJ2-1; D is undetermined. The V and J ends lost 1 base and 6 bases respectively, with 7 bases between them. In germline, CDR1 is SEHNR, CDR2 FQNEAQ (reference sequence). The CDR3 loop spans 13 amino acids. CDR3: CASSLVSFNEQFF. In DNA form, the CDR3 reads TGTGCCAGCAGCTTAGTGTCTTTCAATGAGCAGTTCTTC.

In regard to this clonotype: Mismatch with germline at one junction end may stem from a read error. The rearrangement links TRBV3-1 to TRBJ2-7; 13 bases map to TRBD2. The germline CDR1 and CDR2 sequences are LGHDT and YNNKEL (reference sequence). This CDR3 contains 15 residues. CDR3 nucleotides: TGTGTCAGCAGCTCACGGACTAGCGGGAGCTACGAGCAGTACTTC. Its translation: CVSSSRTSGSYEQYF.

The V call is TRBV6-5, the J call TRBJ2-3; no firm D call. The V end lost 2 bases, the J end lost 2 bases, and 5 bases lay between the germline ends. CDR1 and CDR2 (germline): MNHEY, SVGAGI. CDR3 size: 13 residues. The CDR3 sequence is CASSYGNTDTQYF. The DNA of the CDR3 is TGTGCCAGCAGTTACGGGAACACAGATACGCAGTATTTT.

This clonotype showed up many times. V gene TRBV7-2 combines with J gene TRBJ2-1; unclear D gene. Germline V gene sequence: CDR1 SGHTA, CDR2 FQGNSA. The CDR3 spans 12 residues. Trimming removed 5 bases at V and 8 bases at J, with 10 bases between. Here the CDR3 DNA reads TGTGCCAGCAGCCCCCGGTGGGATGAGCAGTTCTTC. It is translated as CASSPRWDEQFF.

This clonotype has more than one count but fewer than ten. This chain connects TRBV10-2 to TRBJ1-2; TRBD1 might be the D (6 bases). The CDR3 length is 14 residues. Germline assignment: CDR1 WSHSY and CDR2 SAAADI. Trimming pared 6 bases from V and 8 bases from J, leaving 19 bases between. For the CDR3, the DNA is TGCGCCAGCAGGAGGGGTACAGGGAGATACGGCTACACCTTC. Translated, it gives CASRRGTGRYGYTF.